This TCR beta chain was sequenced during a study of blood T cells in healthy people across ages (dated by TCRdb to 2014 to 2015). Some background on the complete study: In model experiments, roughly one uniquely barcoded TCR beta cDNA molecule per two T cells was captured by template switching. To avoid experimental bias, donors of different ages were spread randomly across the sequencing lanes. Using deep sequencing normalized with unique cDNA molecular identifiers, the study measured how TCR beta repertoire diversity changes with age. The study analyzed two additional independent replicas of 1 million unique cDNA reads from the same blood draw for two donors, one aged 18 to 29 and one aged 80 or older. The donors were split into four age groups: young (average around 16 years), middle-aged (39), aged (more than 60) and long-lived (more than 80).

The investigation overall reported the following: Because the CMV infection status of the donors was unknown, age-related changes in expanded clonotypes may potentially have been confounded. The percentage of naive T cells measured by flow cytometry correlated strongly with observed TCR beta diversity. Because profiling used bulk unsorted PBMCs, naive and antigen-experienced compartments could not be compared conclusively. As age increased, observed TCR beta diversity per million T cells dropped in a roughly linear way, and a significant reduction was already evident by age 40. Total diversity estimates from one million sequenced T cells were considered lower bounds and underestimates. Compared with the aged group, the long-lived group had more naive CD4+ T cells, fewer expanded clones and increased TCR diversity, a pattern suggesting age selection.

Systemically healthy Caucasian individuals from Russia, 35 to 50 in total and aged 6 to 90 years, were included as donors. Roughly 11 milliliters of peripheral blood were drawn from each donor into EDTA-treated Vacutainer tubes. Ficoll-Paque density-gradient centrifugation was used to isolate PBMCs, with at least 6.5 million per sample. Total RNA was extracted from PBMCs with Trizol reagent, with at least 6 micrograms obtained per sample. For every donor, an aliquot of PBMCs went through flow cytometry to measure the percentages of naive CD45RAhigh/CD27high T cells. Library preparation was by 5' RACE. The listed sequencing device is Illumina HiSeq 2500. A second roughly 6 to 11 cycle PCR used a sample-barcoded 5' primer and a J-beta primer mix. A template-switch 5' adaptor carrying 12 random nucleotides introduced a unique molecular identifier onto each TCR beta cDNA molecule. Each sample yielded at least 2.5 million CDR3-containing paired-end reads. First-strand cDNA was synthesized from all RNA with the Mint cDNA synthesis kit, primed by a TRBC-specific oligonucleotide. Following uracil-DNA glycosylase treatment, a first 18-cycle PCR with universal primers M1SS and BC2_uni_R was performed on all cDNA. The authors' pipeline ran thus. Normalization of each sample was performed by random selection of 1 million high-quality reads, each carrying a distinct molecular identifier. Reads with shared molecular identifiers were discarded instead of being binned into consensus sequences. MiTCR, set to a Q25 quality threshold and the strictest error-elimination algorithm, was used for CDR3 identification, clonotype clustering and error correction. A nonparametric unseen species model with Euler transformation was used to estimate a lower bound on total TCR beta diversity. TCRdb trimmed the raw reads at Q25, called clones with MiXCR and kept productive beta chains. Rows with one shared CDR3 protein collapse into an entry with the most common genes and DNA. The V and J calls follow TCRdb's processing rather than the paper's. This sample lists about 1,600,000 distinct CDR3 sequences; 40% to 50% were detected once. The ten largest clonotypes hold 7% to 9% of the sample.

About this clonotype itself: Its antigen is not yet known. Qualities for individual bases were not recorded, and no much larger clone is one base off.

Including cysteine and phenylalanine, the CDR3 has 16 amino acids. The sequence is cut down to CDR3 DNA, 48 bases in frame from base 1. V was cut back by 3 bases and J by 0 bases, leaving a gap of 15 bases between them. From a lookup of the germline V gene, CDR1 and CDR2 are WSHSY and SAAADI. The sample consisted of blood. This sequence was found in a woman younger than 30 in good health. The V and J genes are TRBV10-2 and TRBJ2-7; possibly the D gene is TRBD2, per 7 matching bases. The encoded CDR3 is CASSDRGRGSSYEQYF. The DNA sequence is as follows: TGCGCCAGCAGTGACCGGGGGCGCGGGAGCTCCTACGAGCAGTACTTC.